This T cell receptor beta chain originates from a study of blood T cell repertoires in COVID-19. For the study at large: Specimens from acute and convalescent COVID-19 originated in the United States, Italy and Spain. PBMCs, B-cell-depleted T cells, or T cells were the source of the cDNA or gDNA that made up the material.

The authors' processing: Amplifying reference gene primers gave estimates of nucleated cell counts. The assay was immunoSEQ multiplex PCR, and TCRdb's table has in-frame clones only and misses some. V and J calls and clone size are those listed in that table; D and trimming were worked out from the DNA. The sample gives around 56,000 clones, roughly nine tenths of which show up once; about 7.3% is in the top ten. CDR1 is MNHEY, CDR2 SVGEGT, per germline. Deletions cut 6 bases from V and 5 bases from J, with 10 bases between. The CDR3 is 12 residues long. The clonotype originates from a woman aged 60-70 years with active or convalescent COVID-19. The sample taken for sequencing was peripheral blood. This chain uses TRBV6-2 or TRBV6-3 with TRBJ2-5; D could derive from TRBD1 or TRBD2 (5 bases each). The CDR3 DNA reads TGTGCCAGCAGCCAGGGCGGGGAGACCCAGTACTTC. This sequence encodes CASSQGGETQYF.